A single sample is the source of the 7 T cell receptor beta chains below, sequenced in a study of shared clonotypes between healthy human individuals (TCRdb year 2020). CD8 naive samples consisted of CD45RO-negative cells that were positively selected for CCR7, yielding a CD45RA+CCR7+ population without TemRA cells. The library was made by the immunoSEQ multiplex PCR assay. TCRdb re-hosts the immuneACCESS table, in-frame sequences only. Its copies lack some clones; in the studies checked, an unresolved V gene accounts for under half of them, and the cause for the rest is not known. The sample contains about 2.1 million clones, 85% to 95% of them found a single time. More than 1.5% of the sample lies in the top ten. Material: naive CD8+ T cells from PBMCs. The cell subset or site label of this sample denotes: CD45RA+CCR7+. These receptors all stem from a man between 18 and 29 years old in good health. Some clones in this sample may be carry-over from other donors' samples.

This clone turned up a few times. The chain joins TRBV6-5 to TRBJ2-7, with D possibly being TRBD1 (5 bases). The V gene's germline CDR1 is MNHEY and CDR2 SVGAGI. V was trimmed by 0 bases and J by 2 bases, leaving 5 bases between them. The CDR3 is made up of 13 amino acids. CDR3 nucleotide sequence: TGTGCCAGCAGTTACTCGACAGCCTACGAGCAGTACTTC. This sequence encodes CASSYSTAYEQYF.

This clone is a singleton in its sample. The genes are TRBV29-1 and TRBJ2-1; 11 bases map to TRBD1. Germline CDR1 and CDR2: SQVTM and ANQGSEA. The V and J ends lost 7 bases and 9 bases, in that order; junction bases with no gene match: 5. The CDR3 loop spans 12 amino acids. The CDR3 coding sequence is TGCAGCGACGGGGACAGGGGGAGTGAGCAGTTCTTC. This gives the protein CSDGDRGSEQFF.

This chain connects TRBV4-2 to TRBJ1-2, with D uncertain. V lost 0 bases and J lost 6, with 17 bases in between. The CDR3 is 16 residues long. The V gene's germline CDR1 is LGHNA and CDR2 YNFKEQ. As DNA, the CDR3 is TGTGCCAGCAGCCAAGATGTGGCGGAATGGGTAGATGGCTACACCTTC. This sequence encodes CASSQDVAEWVDGYTF.

The rearrangement links TRBV28 to TRBJ2-2, with TRBD2 matching 12 bases. The germline V gene has CDR1 MDHEN and CDR2 SYDVKM. Trimming at V came to 3 bases and at J to 0 bases, leaving 11 bases not matched to a gene. The CDR3 runs to 20 residues. The CDR3 DNA follows: TGTGCCAGCAGTTTTCCTTTGGGACTAGCGGGTGGGTCGAACACCGGGGAGCTGTTTTTT. Translated, it gives CASSFPLGLAGGSNTGELFF.

The J gene is TRBJ2-4, the V gene TRBV5-6; D remains ambiguous. Germline-derived CDR1 and CDR2 are SGHDT and YYEEEE. V was trimmed by 0 bases and J by 5 bases, leaving 3 bases between them. The CDR3 runs to 12 residues. The CDR3 coding sequence is TGTGCCAGCAGCTTGGGAGAAAACATTCAGTACTTC. Translation gives CASSLGENIQYF.

The chain combines TRBV4-3 with TRBJ2-7, with a possible D match to TRBD1 (5 bases). Between the trimmed V and J ends, which lost 4 bases and 4 bases, there was a span of 11 bases. Germline V gives CDR1 LGHNA, CDR2 YSLEER. The length of the CDR3 is 13 residues. The CDR3 spells CASSPDIWYEQYF. The CDR3 DNA sequence: TGCGCCAGCAGCCCGGACATATGGTACGAGCAGTACTTC.

The chain has TRBV6-5 and TRBJ1-2; D is unresolved. V was pared by 0 bases and J by 6 bases, with 14 bases between. This CDR3 comprises 15 residues. Germline loops: CDR1 MNHEY, CDR2 SVGAGI. The CDR3 loop reads CASSYSARVLDGYTF. The DNA for the CDR3 is TGTGCCAGCAGTTACTCGGCTAGGGTGTTGGATGGCTACACCTTC.